This T cell receptor beta chain came from a study of Ad26.COV2.S vaccination and SARS-CoV-2 variants. Regarding the study as a whole: For non-spike TCRs, breadth in vaccine recipients resembled that in placebo recipients. Reported post-vaccination CD8+ and CD4+ T cell responses to spike showed substantial breadth. Analyses of TCR breadth and depth may have underestimated total T cell responses. Participants in the vaccine arm had higher spike-specific TCR breadth; placebo recipients had lower.

Here immunoSEQ multiplex PCR was the method, and the copy in TCRdb shows in-frame clones only, minus some. The data hold about 350,000 clones, with about 91% observed a single time. A note on this clone: Its target is not known.

V gave up 5 bases and J gave up 4 bases; unmatched junction bases: 7. The CDR3 spans 14 residues. CDR1 is LNHDA and CDR2 is SQIVND in the germline V gene (reference sequence). This receptor was obtained from a human donor who had recovered from COVID-19. The input for sequencing was peripheral blood, taken after recovery from COVID-19. The genes are TRBV19 and TRBJ1-2; the match to TRBD1 covers 7 bases. The CDR3 region is CASSRQGNSYGYTF. CDR3 DNA: TGTGCCAGTAGTCGACAGGGCAACTCCTATGGCTACACCTTC.